The 14 T cell receptor beta chains reported below all come from one sample, sequenced in a study of vaccination effects on CD4 cells after COVID-19. These TCRs' antigens remain unknown. Sequencing followed a ViraFEST assay step that expanded antigen-specific CD4+ T cells with viral peptide pools. With approximately 9 days of culture completed, CD4+ T cells were isolated. Clones were sequenced by immunoSEQ multiplex PCR, and TCRdb holds only the in-frame ones, with some missing. The repertoire consists of fewer than 14,000 clones, with approximately 74% occurring once and the leading ten covering approximately 25%. The sequencing used CD4+ T cells from PBMCs cultured with HCoV-229E spike peptides, collected before COVID-19 vaccination. These receptor sequences come from a human donor who received a COVID-19 vaccine.

The chain combines TRBV28 with TRBJ1-5; TRBD1 might be the D (6 bases). V lost 8 bases to trimming and J lost 10 bases, with 15 bases between them. The CDR3 is 12 residues long. Germline CDR1 is MDHEN and CDR2 is SYDVKM. The CDR3 loop is CASRDNLGPQHF. The CDR3 DNA is TGTGCCAGCCGGGACAACCTTGGCCCCCAGCATTTT.

The V call is TRBV7-2, the J call TRBJ2-1, with 9 bases matching TRBD1. The germline gives CDR1 SGHTA, CDR2 FQGNSA. V lost 4 bases and J lost 7; bases outside the gene matches: 11. The CDR3 is made up of 16 amino acids. CDR3: CASSSTGGRGSNEQFF. As DNA, the CDR3 is TGTGCCAGCAGCTCCACAGGGGGCCGAGGGTCTAATGAGCAGTTCTTC.

The chain links TRBV2 to TRBJ1-2; possibly TRBD1 for D (6 bases). The CDR3 totals 13 residues. The germline CDR1 and CDR2 sequences are SNHLY and FYNNEI. With 8 bases removed from V and 9 bases from J, the gap between germline ends came to 19 bases. As DNA, the CDR3 is TGTGCCAGCGGGGAACAGGGAAAGAATCGCTACACCTTC. This encodes CASGEQGKNRYTF.

The chain carries TRBV5-4 and TRBJ1-3; no reliable D call. Per the germline V gene, CDR1 is SGHNT and CDR2 is YYREEE (reference sequence). The CDR3 sequence is 14 residues long. Trimming took off 0 bases at V and 2 bases at J, with 6 bases between the two ends. CDR3 coding DNA: TGTGCCAGCAGCTTGGGCTTCGCTGGAAACACCATATATTTT. Its translation is CASSLGFAGNTIYF.

The chain couples TRBV14 to TRBJ2-1; weak D call: TRBD2 (5 bases). This CDR3 spans 14 amino acids. Germline CDR1 reads SGHDN; CDR2 reads FVKESK. Trimming cost V 4 bases and J 0 bases, with 7 bases left between them. The chain's CDR3 is CASSPEVSYNEQFF. In DNA form, the CDR3 reads TGTGCCAGCAGCCCGGAGGTCTCCTACAATGAGCAGTTCTTC.

This chain connects TRBV4-1 to TRBJ2-7, with 9 bases that match TRBD2. The CDR3 has 17 residues. Losses at the gene ends were 1 base for V and 2 bases for J; bases not matched to a gene: 9. Germline CDR1 and CDR2: MGHRA and YSYEKL. CDR3 sequence reads: CASSQVISSGVPYEQYF. CDR3 in DNA: TGCGCCAGCAGCCAAGTAATTTCTAGCGGGGTTCCCTACGAGCAGTACTTC.

This chain uses TRBV7-2 with TRBJ1-1; D is perhaps TRBD1 (5 bases). This CDR3 comprises 13 residues. Germline V gives CDR1 SGHTA, CDR2 FQGNSA. V lost 4 bases and J 6 bases, leaving 12 bases between the germline ends. CDR3: CASSWRGVAEAFF. CDR3 nucleotide sequence: TGTGCCAGCAGCTGGCGAGGGGTCGCTGAAGCTTTCTTT.

The chain carries TRBV30 and TRBJ1-2, with D possibly being TRBD1 (6 bases). The CDR3 contains 13 residues. Trimming removed 0 bases at V and 6 bases at J, with 11 bases between. In germline, CDR1 is GTSNPN, CDR2 SVGIG (reference sequence). This chain's CDR3 is CAWSVSGVDGYTF. The CDR3, as DNA: TGTGCCTGGAGTGTATCAGGGGTCGATGGCTACACCTTC.

The rearrangement uses TRBV9 and TRBJ2-5; the match to TRBD2 covers 7 bases. The V gene's germline CDR1 is SGDLS and CDR2 YYNGEE. CDR3 size: 14 residues. Trimming cost V 0 bases and J 4 bases; bases outside gene matches: 3. The chain's CDR3 is CASSVATGGETQYF. The DNA for the CDR3 is TGTGCCAGCAGCGTAGCTACGGGGGGAGAGACCCAGTACTTC.

V and J are TRBV6-6 and TRBJ1-2, with 9 bases matching TRBD1. The CDR3 has 17 amino acids. V was clipped by 6 bases and J by 4 bases; unmatched bases: 15. CDR1 is MNHNY and CDR2 is SVGAGI in the germline V gene (reference sequence). The CDR3 nucleotides are TGTGCCAGCAGACGACAGGGGGGTTTTTGGGTCGCCTATGGCTACACCTTC. It codes for CASRRQGGFWVAYGYTF.

The rearrangement links TRBV11-2 to TRBJ2-7; D unresolved. V lost 1 base, J lost 8 bases, and 15 bases lay in between. The CDR3 has 14 amino acids. The germline gives CDR1 SGHAT, CDR2 FQNNGV. The DNA for the CDR3 is TGTGCCAGCAGCTTAGCCAGGACGAGGTTACAGCAGTACTTC. This encodes CASSLARTRLQQYF.

CDR3 residues: CASSPLGSTDTQYF. The CDR3 DNA follows: TGTGCCAGCAGCCCCCTAGGTTCCACAGATACGCAGTATTTT. V usage is TRBV7-2 and J usage is TRBJ2-3; D is uncertain. The CDR3 is 14 amino acids. Trimming removed 5 bases from V and 2 bases from J, with 11 bases in between. Looked up from germline, CDR1 is SGHTA and CDR2 is FQGNSA.

Remarks on this clone: Sequence at one end of the junction differs from germline and may be a read error. This rearrangement joins TRBV7-7 to TRBJ2-5; D unresolved. The length of the CDR3 is 13 residues. Germline CDR1 reads SSHAT; CDR2 reads FNYEAQ (reference sequence). This CDR3 reads CASSAAPAETQYF. CDR3 sequence (DNA): TGTGCTAGCAGCGCTGCACCAGCGGAGACCCAGTACTTC.

The chain couples TRBV30 to TRBJ1-4, with D perhaps matching TRBD1 (6 bases). This CDR3 comprises 15 residues. V was cut by 0 bases and J by 6 bases, with 14 bases left in between. Per germline, CDR1 GTSNPN and CDR2 SVGIG (reference sequence). For the CDR3, the DNA is TGTGCCTGGAGTGTAACGGGGGCGAGGTATGAAAAACTGTTTTTT. It codes for CAWSVTGARYEKLFF.